The next 8 T cell receptor beta chains were all read from a single sample in a study of tumor-infiltrating lymphocytes in primary liver carcinoma. The tissue used was unsorted bulk material of about 19-31 mg. RNA and DNA were co-extracted from it with the AllPrep DNA/RNA mini kit. From around 0.5 ug total RNA, TCR beta cDNA was generated with a primer in the constant region. The TCR beta library was amplified through three nested multiplex PCR rounds in a modified ARM-PCR procedure. TRBV1-TRBV30 forward primers paired with a C-beta reverse primer drove the first two PCR rounds, approximately 11 cycles each. MiXCR was run by TCRdb on the multiplex PCR reads, yielding one entry per CDR3 protein. The sample comprises about 84,000 distinct CDR3 sequences, 72% of which are singletons, and just under 20% rests with the top ten. Sequencing was carried out using liver tumor tissue from sampling region 1. Stated subset: tumor region T1, superior pole. The source is a middle-aged man with primary liver carcinoma and hepatitis B virus infection.

As to this clonotype: An end of the junction does not agree with germline; a read error may underlie this. The chain couples TRBV10-1 to TRBJ2-3; TRBD2 agrees at 8 bases. The CDR3 extends over 17 amino acids. The germline gives CDR1 WNHNN, CDR2 SYGVQD (reference sequence). DNA for the CDR3: TGCGCCAGCAGTGATGGGGAACTAGCGGAGGAGGACGATACACAGTATTTT. Its translation is CASSDGELAEEDDTQYF.

Regarding this clonotype: This likely comes from a read error, as the CDR3 has no conserved phenylalanine or tryptophan at its end. The chain uses TRBV11-2 and TRBJ2-3; D may be TRBD1 or TRBD2 (6 bases each). This CDR3 spans 16 amino acids. The V gene's germline CDR1 is SGHAT and CDR2 FQNNGV. CDR3 region: CVSSLDVGGLTDTQYL. The DNA of the CDR3 is TGTGTCAGCAGCTTGGATGTGGGGGGCCTCACAGATACGCAGTATCTT.

In the case of this clonotype: Given the absence of the conserved phenylalanine or tryptophan at the CDR3 end, a read error is likely. The chain carries TRBV11-2 and TRBJ2-1; TRBD2 aligns across 8 bases. The trim removed 6 bases at V and 10 bases at J, leaving 8 bases unmatched. CDR1 SGHAT and CDR2 FQNNGV come from the germline V gene. CDR3 size: 13 residues. The CDR3 loop is CASSVGAGEEQFC. The CDR3 DNA follows: TGTGCCAGCAGTGTTGGAGCGGGAGAAGAGCAGTTCTGC.

A note on this clonotype: The missing conserved phenylalanine or tryptophan at the end of this CDR3 makes a read error likely. In DNA, the CDR3 is TGTGTCTGCAGCCTGGGACTAGCGGGAGAAGTTGGCAATGAGCAGTTCTCC. Translated, it gives CVCSLGLAGEVGNEQFS. The rearrangement links TRBV11-1 to TRBJ2-1; 14 nucleotides match TRBD2. CDR3 size: 17 residues. The V gene's germline CDR1 is SGHAT and CDR2 FQDESV (reference sequence).

In the case of this clonotype: This sequence may be a read error, since a much larger clone differs from it by one base. V usage is TRBV30 and J usage is TRBJ2-1; no firm D call. The length of the CDR3 is 11 residues. CDR1 GTSNPN and CDR2 SVGIG come from the germline V gene (reference sequence). Trimming cost V 2 bases and J 9 bases, with 8 bases left between them. CDR3 sequence: CAWSSQSEQFF. The CDR3, as DNA: TGTGCCTGGAGTTCCCAGAGTGAGCAGTTCTTC.

Comment on this clonotype: Mismatch with germline at one junction end may stem from a read error. The V gene is TRBV4-2, the J gene TRBJ2-7; D uncertain. This CDR3 contains 14 residues. Germline CDR1 is LGHNA and CDR2 is YNFKEQ. Here the CDR3 DNA reads TGTGCCGGCAGCCAAGAGCAGGACGGCTACGAGCACTACTTC. Translating it yields CAGSQEQDGYEHYF.

With respect to this clonotype: A read error is likely, as this CDR3 ends without the conserved phenylalanine or tryptophan. The chain combines TRBV10-3 with TRBJ1-6; a weak D match, TRBD1 (6 bases). CDR1 is ENHRY, CDR2 SYGVKD, per germline. V was cut by 7 bases and J by 10 bases, with 14 bases left in between. The CDR3 runs to 13 residues. The CDR3 loop reads CAIMQGLESPLHL. Here the CDR3 DNA reads TGTGCCATCATGCAGGGGCTCGAATCACCCCTCCACCTT.

Note on this clonotype: An end of the junction differs from the germline gene, which may be a read error. CDR3 residues: CASNLGQGQYF. CDR3 DNA: TGTGCTAGCAACTTAGGACAGGGTCAGTACTTC. The chain carries TRBV13 and TRBJ2-7; TRBD1 aligns across 8 bases. The CDR3 sequence is 11 residues long. Germline V gives CDR1 PRHDT, CDR2 FYEKMQ (reference sequence).